The present T cell receptor (beta chain) was sequenced within a study of Ad26.COV2.S vaccination and SARS-CoV-2 variants. Study-wide points: Spike-specific TCR breadth in vaccine recipients exceeded that seen in placebo recipients.

About this clone: No antigen is known for it.

Profiling relied on immunoSEQ multiplex PCR, and the TCRdb table lists in-frame clones only, not all of them. The data show about 680,000 clones, with 70% to 90% seen just once and about 1.5% held by the top ten. Germline V gene lookup returns CDR1 KGHSH and CDR2 LQKENI. The germline V and J ends were trimmed by 3 bases and 3 bases, with 7 bases remaining between them. The CDR3 length is 13 residues. The treatment was: around 19 received Ad26.COV2.S at low or high dose, single or two shots; roughly five received placebo; per-sample allocation not given. Following the first vaccine or placebo injection, samples were taken on day 63. At a Boston site, the person donating was an adult of 18-55 years. Participants' vaccine, an Ad26 vector, delivered Wuhan-strain SARS-CoV-2 spike.

This rearrangement joins TRBV18 to TRBJ2-3, with TRBD2 as a possible D gene (5 bases). This sequence was found in a person aged 18 to 65 who received the Ad26.COV2.S COVID-19 vaccine or a placebo. Material: peripheral blood, obtained in a trial of Ad26.COV2.S vaccine versus placebo. CDR3 sequence: CASSPEVTDTQYF. CDR3 coding DNA: TGTGCCAGCTCACCGGAGGTGACAGATACGCAGTATTTT.